A single sample gave rise to the 5 T cell receptor beta chains below, sequenced in a study of Graves' ophthalmopathy and Graves' hyperthyroidism. Beta-chain TCR CDR3 regions were amplified from RNA transcripts. First-round RT-PCR with HTBI primers preceded a second-round multiplex PCR. From the multiplex PCR reads, TCRdb called clonotypes with MiXCR, one entry per CDR3 protein. The sample includes about 480,000 distinct CDR3 sequences, around 14% of them seen just once. Sample: blood. All receptors derive from a woman aged 25 to 39 with Graves' ophthalmopathy.

This clonotype was recorded many times. This sequence joins TRBV7-6 and TRBJ2-7; D gene unclear. CDR1 SGHVS and CDR2 FNYEAQ come from the germline V gene. This CDR3 has 16 amino acids. The V end was cut by 0 bases, the J end by 6 bases, with 18 bases between. CDR3 nucleotide sequence: TGTGCCAGCAGCTTAGCGCGAGGTGATACCTTCATCGAGCAGTACTTC. Translated, it gives CASSLARGDTFIEQYF.

The gene calls are TRBV20-1 and TRBJ2-7; 8 bases are shared with TRBD2. The ends lost 4 bases at V and 5 bases at J; junction bases unmatched: 7. The CDR3 extends over 13 amino acids. Per the germline V gene, CDR1 is DFQATT and CDR2 is SNEGSKA (reference sequence). The CDR3 loop is CSATPAGVHEQYF. The CDR3 nucleotides read TGCAGTGCTACCCCAGCGGGAGTCCACGAGCAGTACTTC.

This clonotype was seen many times. The rearrangement uses TRBV9 and TRBJ1-5; D uncertain. The germline V and J ends were trimmed by 0 bases and 5 bases, with 9 bases remaining between them. The CDR3 spans 14 residues. CDR1 is SGDLS and CDR2 is YYNGEE in the germline V gene. The CDR3 DNA sequence: TGTGCCAGCAGCGTAGCAGGAGACCATCAGCCCCAGCATTTT. Translated: CASSVAGDHQPQHF.

The chain recombines TRBV24-1 with TRBJ1-1; maybe TRBD1 (6 bases). The CDR3 covers 14 residues. Deletions cut 7 bases from V and 4 bases from J, with 15 bases between. Per germline, CDR1 KGHDR and CDR2 SFDVKD. The CDR3 DNA sequence: TGTGCCACCAGATCCGGGGGCGCACCCACTGAAGCTTTCTTT. It translates to CATRSGGAPTEAFF.

The chain has TRBV11-2 and TRBJ2-5, with 8 positions matching TRBD2. Per the germline V gene, CDR1 is SGHAT and CDR2 is FQNNGV. V was clipped by 2 bases and J by 8 bases; unmatched bases: 10. The CDR3 extends over 15 amino acids. The DNA of the CDR3 is TGTGCCAGCAGCTTATCTTCACTAGCGGCCGTCACCCAGTACTTC. Its protein product is CASSLSSLAAVTQYF.